One sample yielded the 3 T cell receptor beta chains listed below, sequenced in a study of T cell responses to AZD1222 COVID-19 vaccine. Libraries were prepared by immunoSEQ multiplex PCR; TCRdb keeps only in-frame clonotypes and omits some of them. The sample yields tens of thousands of clones, more than 75% seen once. Sample: peripheral blood, taken on day 0 of AZD1222 vaccination. The receptors were gathered from an adult in good health.

The chain recombines TRBV27 with TRBJ2-5, with D tentatively TRBD1 (5 bases). Germline values: CDR1 MNHEY, CDR2 SMNVEV (reference sequence). Trimming removed 3 bases from V and 1 base from J, with 12 bases in between. The length of the CDR3 is 15 residues. CDR3 bases: TGTGCCAGCAGTTTCGGGCAGGGCGGCCAAGAGACCCAGTACTTC. Protein sequence: CASSFGQGGQETQYF.

This CDR3 reads CASSPGWGRRGYGYTF. CDR3 sequence (DNA): TGTGCCAGTAGCCCCGGCTGGGGTCGACGGGGCTATGGCTACACCTTC. The rearrangement links TRBV19 to TRBJ1-2; D is unresolved. The CDR3 contains 16 residues. The germline V gene encodes CDR1 LNHDA and CDR2 SQIVND (reference sequence). V was clipped by 6 bases and J by 4 bases, with 21 bases between them.

This chain uses TRBV5-8 with TRBJ2-7; possibly TRBD1 or TRBD2 for D (5 bases each). The CDR3 spans 15 residues. CDR1 and CDR2 from the germline V gene are SGHTS and YDEGEE. V lost 4 bases to trimming and J lost 5 bases, with 19 bases between them. CDR3 coding DNA: TGTGCCAGCAGCACAACCGGGACCCCGAGAGACGAGCAGTACTTC. It yields the protein CASSTTGTPRDEQYF.